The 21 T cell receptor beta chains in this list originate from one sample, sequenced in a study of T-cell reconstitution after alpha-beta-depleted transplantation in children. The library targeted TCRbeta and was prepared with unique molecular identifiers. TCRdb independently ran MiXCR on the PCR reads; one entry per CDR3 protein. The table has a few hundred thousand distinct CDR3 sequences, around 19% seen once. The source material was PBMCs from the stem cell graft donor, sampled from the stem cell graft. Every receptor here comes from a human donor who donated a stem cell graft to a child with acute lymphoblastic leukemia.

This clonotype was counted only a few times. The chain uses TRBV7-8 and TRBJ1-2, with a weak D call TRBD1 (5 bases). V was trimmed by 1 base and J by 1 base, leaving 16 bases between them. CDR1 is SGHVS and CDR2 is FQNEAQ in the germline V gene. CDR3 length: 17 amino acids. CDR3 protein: CASSLDGAAQDNYGYTF. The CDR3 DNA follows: TGTGCCAGCAGCTTAGATGGGGCAGCACAAGATAACTATGGCTACACCTTC.

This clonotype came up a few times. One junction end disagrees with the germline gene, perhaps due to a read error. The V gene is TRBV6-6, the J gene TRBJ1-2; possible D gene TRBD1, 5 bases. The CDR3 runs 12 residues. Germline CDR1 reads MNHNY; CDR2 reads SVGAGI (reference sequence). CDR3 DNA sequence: TGTGCCAGCAGACGACTAGCGGGGCGACCCCTCTTC. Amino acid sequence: CASRRLAGRPLF.

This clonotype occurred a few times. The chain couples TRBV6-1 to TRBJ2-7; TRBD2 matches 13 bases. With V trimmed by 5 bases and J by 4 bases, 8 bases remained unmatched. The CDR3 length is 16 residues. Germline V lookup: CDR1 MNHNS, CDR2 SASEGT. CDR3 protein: CASSHTSGRAGYEQYF. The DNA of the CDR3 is TGTGCCAGCAGTCATACTAGCGGGAGGGCCGGGTACGAGCAGTACTTC.

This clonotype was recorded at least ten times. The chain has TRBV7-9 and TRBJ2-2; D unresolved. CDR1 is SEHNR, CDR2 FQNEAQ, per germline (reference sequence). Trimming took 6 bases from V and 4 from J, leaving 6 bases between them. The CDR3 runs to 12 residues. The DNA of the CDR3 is TGTGCCAGCAGTTTCAGCACCGGGGAGCTGTTTTTT. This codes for CASSFSTGELFF.

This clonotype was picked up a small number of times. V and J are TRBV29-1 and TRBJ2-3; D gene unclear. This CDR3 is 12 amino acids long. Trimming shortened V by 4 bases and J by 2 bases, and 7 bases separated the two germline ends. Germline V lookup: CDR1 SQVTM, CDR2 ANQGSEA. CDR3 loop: CSVVWDTDTQYF. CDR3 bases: TGCAGCGTTGTCTGGGACACAGATACGCAGTATTTT.

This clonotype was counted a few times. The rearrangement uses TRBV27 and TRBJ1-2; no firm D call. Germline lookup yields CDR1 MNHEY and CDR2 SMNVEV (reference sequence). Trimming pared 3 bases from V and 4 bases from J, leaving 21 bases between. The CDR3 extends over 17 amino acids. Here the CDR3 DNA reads TGTGCCAGCAGTTTGGAGCCCGGCAGAATGGCCATCTATGGCTACACCTTC. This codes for CASSLEPGRMAIYGYTF.

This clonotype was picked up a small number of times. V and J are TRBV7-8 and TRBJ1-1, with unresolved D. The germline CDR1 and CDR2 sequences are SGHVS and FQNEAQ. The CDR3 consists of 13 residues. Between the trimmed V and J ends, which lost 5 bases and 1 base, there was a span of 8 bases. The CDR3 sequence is CASSSYRNTEAFF. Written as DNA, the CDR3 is TGTGCCAGCAGCAGCTACCGGAACACTGAAGCTTTCTTT.

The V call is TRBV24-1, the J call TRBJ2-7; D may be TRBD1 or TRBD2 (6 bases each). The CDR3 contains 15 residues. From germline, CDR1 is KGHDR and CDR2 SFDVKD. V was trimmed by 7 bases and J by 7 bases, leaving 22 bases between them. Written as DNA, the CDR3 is TGTGCCACCAGCACGGCTACGGGGGCTCTGGGGGAGCAGTACTTC. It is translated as CATSTATGALGEQYF.

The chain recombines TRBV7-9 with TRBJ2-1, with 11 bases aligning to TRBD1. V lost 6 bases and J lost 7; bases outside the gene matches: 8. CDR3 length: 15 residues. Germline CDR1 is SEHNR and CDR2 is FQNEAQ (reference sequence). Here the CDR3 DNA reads TGTGCCAGCAGTACCGGACAGGGGGCGCGAAATGAGCAGTTCTTC. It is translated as CASSTGQGARNEQFF.

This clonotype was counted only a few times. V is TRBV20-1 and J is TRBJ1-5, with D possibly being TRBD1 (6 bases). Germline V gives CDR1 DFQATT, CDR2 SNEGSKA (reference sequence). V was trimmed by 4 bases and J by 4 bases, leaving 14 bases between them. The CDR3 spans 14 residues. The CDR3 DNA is TGCAGTGCTAACCGGGACACACCTAATCAGCCCCAGCATTTT. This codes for CSANRDTPNQPQHF.

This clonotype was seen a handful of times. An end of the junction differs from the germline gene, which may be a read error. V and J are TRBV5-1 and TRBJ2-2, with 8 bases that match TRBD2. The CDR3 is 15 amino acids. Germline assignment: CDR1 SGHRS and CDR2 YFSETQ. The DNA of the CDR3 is TGTGCCAGCAGCTTAGGACTAGCTGGAACCGGGGAGCTGTTTTTT. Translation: CASSLGLAGTGELFF.

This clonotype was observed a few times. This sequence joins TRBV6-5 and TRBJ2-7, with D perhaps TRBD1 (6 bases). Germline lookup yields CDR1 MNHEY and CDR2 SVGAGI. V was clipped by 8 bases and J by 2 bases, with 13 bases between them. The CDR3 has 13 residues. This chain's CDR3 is CASGSSGAYEQYF. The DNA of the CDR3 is TGTGCCAGCGGTTCTTCAGGGGCCTACGAGCAGTACTTC.

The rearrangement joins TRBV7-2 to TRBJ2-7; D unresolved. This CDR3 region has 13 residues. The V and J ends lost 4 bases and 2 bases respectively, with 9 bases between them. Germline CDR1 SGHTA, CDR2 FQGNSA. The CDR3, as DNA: TGTGCCAGCAGCTCCCTCTTAGCCTACGAGCAGTACTTC. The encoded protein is CASSSLLAYEQYF.

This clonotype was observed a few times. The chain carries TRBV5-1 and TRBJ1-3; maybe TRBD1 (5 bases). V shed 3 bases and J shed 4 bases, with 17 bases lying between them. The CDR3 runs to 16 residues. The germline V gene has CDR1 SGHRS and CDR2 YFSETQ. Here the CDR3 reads CASSSDVGTRGNTIYF. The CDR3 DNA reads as TGCGCCAGCAGCTCAGACGTCGGGACGAGGGGAAACACCATATATTTT.

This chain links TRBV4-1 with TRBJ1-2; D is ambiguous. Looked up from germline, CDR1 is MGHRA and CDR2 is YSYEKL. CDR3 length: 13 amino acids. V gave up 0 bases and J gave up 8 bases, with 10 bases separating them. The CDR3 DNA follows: TGCGCCAGCAGCCAAGATACTGGAGGGGGCTACACCTTC. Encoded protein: CASSQDTGGGYTF.

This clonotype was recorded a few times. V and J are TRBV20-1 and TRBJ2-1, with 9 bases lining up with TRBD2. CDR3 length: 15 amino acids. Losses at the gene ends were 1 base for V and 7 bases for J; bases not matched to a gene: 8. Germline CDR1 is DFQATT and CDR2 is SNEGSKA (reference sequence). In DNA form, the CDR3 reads TGCAGTGCTAGAGGGAGTAGCGGGAGTCGGAATGAGCAGTTCTTC. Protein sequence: CSARGSSGSRNEQFF.

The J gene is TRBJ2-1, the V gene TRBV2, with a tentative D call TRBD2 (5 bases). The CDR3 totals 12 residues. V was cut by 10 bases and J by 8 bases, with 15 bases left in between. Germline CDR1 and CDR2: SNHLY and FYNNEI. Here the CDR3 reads CAMGDLGYEQFF. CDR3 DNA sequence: TGTGCCATGGGAGATTTAGGCTATGAGCAGTTCTTC.

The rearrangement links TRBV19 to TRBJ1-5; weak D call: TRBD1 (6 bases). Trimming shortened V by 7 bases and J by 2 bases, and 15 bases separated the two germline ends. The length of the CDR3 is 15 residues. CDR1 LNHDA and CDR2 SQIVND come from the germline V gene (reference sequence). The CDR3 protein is CASTPRTERNQPQHF. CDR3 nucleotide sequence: TGTGCCAGTACCCCCAGGACAGAACGCAATCAGCCCCAGCATTTT.

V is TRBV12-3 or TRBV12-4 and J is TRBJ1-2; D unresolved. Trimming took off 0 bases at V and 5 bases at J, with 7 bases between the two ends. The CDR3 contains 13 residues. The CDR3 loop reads CASSLAQLYGYTF. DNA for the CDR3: TGTGCCAGCAGTTTAGCCCAGCTATATGGCTACACCTTC.

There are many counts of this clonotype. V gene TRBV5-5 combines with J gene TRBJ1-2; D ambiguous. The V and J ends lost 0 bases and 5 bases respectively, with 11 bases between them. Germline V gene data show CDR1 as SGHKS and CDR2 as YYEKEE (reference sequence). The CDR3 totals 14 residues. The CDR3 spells CASSLGVTGYGYTF. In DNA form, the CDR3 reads TGTGCCAGCAGCTTGGGGGTGACGGGTTATGGCTACACCTTC. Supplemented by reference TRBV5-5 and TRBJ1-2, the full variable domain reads DAGVTQSPTHLIKTRGQQVTLRCSPISGHKSVSWYQQVLGQGPQFIFQYYEKEERGRGNFPDRFSARQFPNYSSELNVNALLLGDSALYLCASSLGVTGYGYTFGSGTRLTVV.

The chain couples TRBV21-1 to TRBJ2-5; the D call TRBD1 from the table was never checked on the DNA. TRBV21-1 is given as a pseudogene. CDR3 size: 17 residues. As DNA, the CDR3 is TGTGCCAGCAGCAAATTCCTCTGGGACAGGCCTAGGGAGACCCAGTACTTC. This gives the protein CASSKFLWDRPRETQYF.